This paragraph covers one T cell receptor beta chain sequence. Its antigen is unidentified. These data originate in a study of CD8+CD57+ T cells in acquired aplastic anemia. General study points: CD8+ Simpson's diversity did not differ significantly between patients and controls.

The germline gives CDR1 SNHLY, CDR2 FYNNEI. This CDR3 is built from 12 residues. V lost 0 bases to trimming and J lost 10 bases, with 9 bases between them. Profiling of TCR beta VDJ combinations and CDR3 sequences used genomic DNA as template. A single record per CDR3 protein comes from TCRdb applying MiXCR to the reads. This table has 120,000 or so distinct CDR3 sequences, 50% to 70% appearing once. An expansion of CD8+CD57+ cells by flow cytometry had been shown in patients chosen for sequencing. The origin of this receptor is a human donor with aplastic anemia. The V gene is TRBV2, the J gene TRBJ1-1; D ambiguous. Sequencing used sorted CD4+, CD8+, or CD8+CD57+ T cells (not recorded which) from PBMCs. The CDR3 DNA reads TGTGCCAGCAGTGAAGCTGCCGTGGGAGCTTTCTTT. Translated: CASSEAAVGAFF. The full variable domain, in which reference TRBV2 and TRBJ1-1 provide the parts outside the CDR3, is EPEVTQTPSHQVTQMGQEVILRCVPISNHLYFYWYRQILGQKVEFLVSFYNNEISEKSEIFDDQFSVERPDGSNFTLKIRSTKLEDSAMYFCASSEAAVGAFFGQGTRLTVV.